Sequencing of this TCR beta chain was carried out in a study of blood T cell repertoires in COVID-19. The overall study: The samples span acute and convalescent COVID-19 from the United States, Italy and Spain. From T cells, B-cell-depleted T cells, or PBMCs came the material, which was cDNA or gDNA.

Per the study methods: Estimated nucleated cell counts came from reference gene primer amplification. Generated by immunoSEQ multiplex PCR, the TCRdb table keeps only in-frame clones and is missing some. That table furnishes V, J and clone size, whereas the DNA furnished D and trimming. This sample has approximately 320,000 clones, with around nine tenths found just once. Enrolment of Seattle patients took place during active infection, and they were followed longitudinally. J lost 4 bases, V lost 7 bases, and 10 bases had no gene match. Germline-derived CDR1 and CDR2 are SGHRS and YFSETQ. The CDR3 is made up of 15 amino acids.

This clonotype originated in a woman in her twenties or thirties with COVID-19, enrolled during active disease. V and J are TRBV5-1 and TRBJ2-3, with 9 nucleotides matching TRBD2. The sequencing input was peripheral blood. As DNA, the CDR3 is TGCGCCAGCTCTCCACTAGCGGGCGAAGCAGATACGCAGTATTTT. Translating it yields CASSPLAGEADTQYF.